A single sample gave rise to the 24 T cell receptor beta chains below, sequenced in a study of T cell repertoires in aging, cancer and after chemotherapy. A mixed TRB-A/B primer pool amplified rearranged TRB by multiplex touch-down PCR. TCRdb re-called the multiplex PCR reads through MiXCR, storing one row per CDR3 protein. This sample has some 2,000 distinct CDR3 sequences, with over 20% found just once. The template was genomic DNA from peripheral blood, not RNA. Source material: blood. These receptors were collected from a human donor with a solid tumor.

This clonotype is labeled medium-sized. The rearrangement uses TRBV5-4 and TRBJ1-4; no reliable D call. Germline V gene sequence: CDR1 SGHNT, CDR2 YYREEE (reference sequence). CDR3 length: 14 amino acids. CDR3 residues: CAARRSGVGEKLFF. In DNA form, the CDR3 reads TGTGCAGCCAGAAGATCGGGCGTCGGTGAAAAACTGTTTTTT.

This clonotype ranks as medium-sized. The V call is TRBV29-1, the J call TRBJ1-1; D perhaps matches TRBD1 (5 bases). CDR1 and CDR2 (germline): SQVTM, ANQGSEA. V lost 4 bases and J 6 bases, leaving 18 bases between the germline ends. The CDR3 extends over 14 amino acids. CDR3 nucleotide sequence: TGCAGCGTTGTTAGGGACGGACAATCGGCTGAAGCTTTCTTT. Its protein product is CSVVRDGQSAEAFF. The full variable domain, with the rest looked up from reference TRBV29-1 and TRBJ1-1, is SAVISQKPSRDICQRGTSLTIQCQVDSQVTMMFWYRQQPGQSLTLIATANQGSEATYESGFVIDKFPISRPNLTFSTLTVSNMSPEDSSIYLCSVVRDGQSAEAFFGQGTRLTVV.

This clonotype appeared a few times. The chain joins TRBV20-1 to TRBJ1-1, with D possibly TRBD1 on 5 matching bases. Germline V gene lookup returns CDR1 DFQATT and CDR2 SNEGSKA (reference sequence). This CDR3 has 16 residues. V lost 0 bases and J 4 bases, leaving 18 bases between the germline ends. The CDR3 DNA reads as TGCAGTGCTAGAGACCTCCTCAGGGTTTTGCCCACTGAAGCTTTCTTT. It specifies CSARDLLRVLPTEAFF.

This chain connects TRBV20-1 to TRBJ2-1; TRBD2 aligns across 10 bases. The length of the CDR3 is 15 residues. The germline gives CDR1 DFQATT, CDR2 SNEGSKA (reference sequence). The ends lost 7 bases at V and 0 bases at J; junction bases unmatched: 6. The DNA for the CDR3 is TGCAGTGAAACTAGCGGGATACTCTCCTACAATGAGCAGTTCTTC. Its protein is CSETSGILSYNEQFF.

This clonotype rates as medium-sized. The V call is TRBV5-5, the J call TRBJ2-5; D may correspond to TRBD1 or TRBD2 (5 bases each). The CDR3 loop spans 17 amino acids. CDR1 is SGHKS and CDR2 is YYEKEE in the germline V gene (reference sequence). V was shortened by 4 bases and J by 1 base, with 20 bases between the two germline ends. The CDR3 sequence: CASSPRGVVRLQETQYF. In nucleotides, the CDR3 is TGTGCCAGCAGCCCCCGGGGCGTGGTTAGGCTCCAAGAGACCCAGTACTTC.

In its sample, this clonotype ranks as medium-sized. The V and J genes are TRBV6-4 and TRBJ2-3, with 10 bases identical to TRBD1. V lost 2 bases and J lost 1; bases outside the gene matches: 0. CDR1 and CDR2 (germline): MRHNA, SNTAGT. The CDR3 extends over 15 amino acids. For the CDR3, the DNA is TGTGCCAGCAGTGACGGGACAGGGGGCACAGATACGCAGTATTTT. It specifies CASSDGTGGTDTQYF.

In this sample, this clonotype turned up a few times. V and J are TRBV7-2 and TRBJ2-7, with a possible D match to TRBD2 (7 bases). In germline, CDR1 is SGHTA, CDR2 FQGNSA. Trimming removed 7 bases at V and 2 bases at J, with 18 bases between. The CDR3 contains 15 residues. The CDR3 loop is CASTQGGGEAYEQYF. DNA of the CDR3: TGTGCCAGCACCCAAGGGGGAGGGGAAGCCTACGAGCAGTACTTC.

This clonotype came up once. A read error may be the cause here, since a much bigger clone is one base away. The rearrangement joins TRBV12-3 or TRBV12-4 to TRBJ2-1, with 9 bases that match TRBD1. The V gene end was trimmed by 2 bases and the J gene end by 11 bases; junction bases not matched to a gene: 7. This CDR3 spans 14 amino acids. CDR3 in DNA: TGTGCCAGCAGTTTACCCGGGACAGGGTATAAGCAGTTCTTC. This sequence encodes CASSLPGTGYKQFF.

This clonotype rates as medium-sized. The J gene is TRBJ1-3, the V gene TRBV18; no clear D gene. This CDR3 region has 12 residues. Germline values: CDR1 KGHSH, CDR2 LQKENI. The V end was cut by 5 bases, the J end by 8 bases, with 10 bases between. CDR3: CASSAQADTIYF. The DNA of the CDR3 is TGTGCCAGCTCAGCCCAGGCCGACACCATATATTTT.

This clonotype rates as medium-sized. The CDR3 coding sequence is TGTGCCAGCAGCCCCTACAGGGGCTCTGGAAACACCATATATTTT. Amino acids: CASSPYRGSGNTIYF. The rearrangement uses TRBV7-2 and TRBJ1-3, with 7 nucleotides matching TRBD1. This CDR3 has 15 amino acids. Germline V gene lookup returns CDR1 SGHTA and CDR2 FQGNSA. J gave up 0 bases and V 5 bases, and 4 bases lay outside the gene matches.

In its sample, this clonotype was seen a few times. This rearrangement joins TRBV5-4 to TRBJ2-5, with TRBD2 as a possible D gene (7 bases). Germline V gene sequence: CDR1 SGHNT, CDR2 YYREEE (reference sequence). The CDR3 is made up of 18 amino acids. Between the trimmed V and J ends, which lost 2 bases and 5 bases, there was a span of 25 bases. CDR3 loop: CASSFGAGIGGLGETQYF. CDR3 DNA: TGTGCCAGCAGCTTCGGGGCCGGGATCGGGGGGCTGGGGGAGACCCAGTACTTC.

This clonotype is classed as medium-sized (0.01 to 0.1%). The chain recombines TRBV20-1 with TRBJ1-3; D gene unclear. The CDR3 is made up of 13 amino acids. The V and J ends lost 6 bases and 1 base respectively, with 10 bases between them. The germline V gene has CDR1 DFQATT and CDR2 SNEGSKA (reference sequence). The CDR3 is CSAMSRSGNTIYF. CDR3 nucleotide sequence: TGCAGTGCCATGTCCCGTTCTGGAAACACCATATATTTT.

The chain uses TRBV21-1 and TRBJ2-5; TRBD1, the table's D call, was not compared with the DNA. TRBV21-1 is designated a pseudogene. The CDR3 is 17 amino acids. The CDR3 is CASSIRDRGQCMETQYF. The CDR3 nucleotides read TGTGCCAGCAGCATAAGGGACAGGGGCCAGTGTATGGAGACCCAGTACTTC.

This clonotype is labeled as medium-sized. The chain has TRBV27 and TRBJ2-7; perhaps TRBD1 as D (6 bases). Germline CDR1 is MNHEY and CDR2 is SMNVEV (reference sequence). Trimming stripped 2 bases from V and 6 bases from J, with 14 bases between. The CDR3 is made up of 14 amino acids. The CDR3 sequence is CASSLGSRGGEQYF. CDR3 nucleotide sequence: TGTGCCAGCAGTTTAGGGAGCAGGGGCGGCGAGCAGTACTTC.

This clonotype was observed a handful of times. This sequence joins TRBV20-1 and TRBJ1-4, with a tentative D call TRBD1 (6 bases). The CDR3 contains 16 residues. The germline gives CDR1 DFQATT, CDR2 SNEGSKA (reference sequence). V was shortened by 3 bases and J by 4 bases, with 18 bases between the two germline ends. CDR3 protein: CSASRIGGRINEKLFF. Written as DNA, the CDR3 is TGCAGTGCTAGTAGGATAGGGGGACGGATTAATGAAAAACTGTTTTTT.

Judged by abundance, this clonotype is medium-sized. The chain is built from TRBV6-5 and TRBJ1-6; TRBD1 matches at 8 bases. Looked up from germline, CDR1 is MNHEY and CDR2 is SVGAGI. There are 15 residues in the CDR3. Trimming took 6 bases from V and 7 from J; bases not matched to a gene: 8. CDR3 loop: CASSLFQGANSPLHF. The CDR3 nucleotides read TGTGCCAGCAGCCTATTTCAGGGGGCGAATTCACCCCTCCACTTT.

This clonotype is medium-sized. The gene calls are TRBV29-1 and TRBJ1-1; D perhaps matches TRBD1 (6 bases). The CDR3 contains 13 residues. Trimming pared 3 bases from V and 7 bases from J, leaving 15 bases between. Germline assignment: CDR1 SQVTM and CDR2 ANQGSEA. The CDR3 is CSVEWGAGSEAFF. The CDR3 bases are TGCAGCGTTGAGTGGGGGGCCGGTAGTGAAGCTTTCTTT.

This clonotype is medium-sized (0.01 to 0.1%). This sequence joins TRBV29-1 and TRBJ2-1; a possible D gene is TRBD2 (6 bases). Between the trimmed V and J ends, which lost 3 bases and 7 bases, there was a span of 13 bases. This CDR3 comprises 13 residues. The germline V gene encodes CDR1 SQVTM and CDR2 ANQGSEA. DNA for the CDR3: TGCAGCGTTGATGAGACTGCGGGGAATGAGCAGTTCTTC. This codes for CSVDETAGNEQFF.

The table lists this clonotype with a few counts. The chain joins TRBV20-1 to TRBJ1-5; 10 bases agree with TRBD1. The CDR3 sequence is 15 residues long. J was trimmed by 7 bases and V by 0 bases; bases with no gene match: 6. The germline CDR1 and CDR2 sequences are DFQATT and SNEGSKA (reference sequence). In nucleotides, the CDR3 is TGCAGTGCTAGAGAGAAGGACAGGGGGGGACAGCCCCAGCATTTT. Translated: CSAREKDRGGQPQHF.

This clonotype is medium-sized in the sample. This chain uses TRBV10-3 with TRBJ2-7; TRBD1 matches 9 bases. Losses at the gene ends were 8 bases for V and 3 bases for J; bases not matched to a gene: 5. The CDR3 runs to 13 residues. Per germline, CDR1 ENHRY and CDR2 SYGVKD. CDR3 in DNA: TGTGCCATCGGAGGGACAGGGCGCTACGAGCAGTACTTC. Residues: CAIGGTGRYEQYF.

The gene calls are TRBV6-5 and TRBJ2-7; D is possibly TRBD2 (5 bases). V was trimmed by 6 bases and J by 0 bases, leaving 15 bases between them. Germline V lookup: CDR1 MNHEY, CDR2 SVGAGI. CDR3 length: 15 residues. The CDR3 nucleotides read TGTGCCAGCAGACCCGGAGGACCTAGCTCCTACGAGCAGTACTTC. Residues: CASRPGGPSSYEQYF.

The CDR3 spells CASSEQGEEVQETQYF. The CDR3 region has the DNA TGTGCCAGCAGCGAACAAGGGGAAGAGGTCCAAGAGACCCAGTACTTC. The chain carries TRBV9 and TRBJ2-5; D may be TRBD1 (5 bases). V lost 3 bases, J lost 1 base, and 16 bases lay in between. CDR1 is SGDLS, CDR2 YYNGEE, per germline. This CDR3 has 16 amino acids.

In its sample, this clonotype is medium-sized. The V call is TRBV6-5, the J call TRBJ2-1; 8 positions match TRBD2. The germline gives CDR1 MNHEY, CDR2 SVGAGI. The CDR3 is made up of 15 amino acids. V lost 2 bases, J lost 8 bases, and 8 bases stayed unmatched. The DNA of the CDR3 is TGTGCCAGCAGTTACGGACTAGCTGGTTTCGATGAGCAGTTCTTC. It codes for CASSYGLAGFDEQFF.

This clonotype is labeled medium-sized. This chain connects TRBV5-6 to TRBJ2-6, with TRBD1 matching 9 bases. The CDR3 extends over 18 amino acids. The V segment lost 5 bases and the J segment 4 bases; nucleotides outside the gene matches: 13. Germline CDR1 and CDR2: SGHDT and YYEEEE. CDR3 protein: CASSFLRDRVAGANVLTF. The CDR3 DNA is TGTGCCAGCAGTTTCCTCCGGGACAGGGTAGCGGGGGCCAACGTCCTGACTTTC.